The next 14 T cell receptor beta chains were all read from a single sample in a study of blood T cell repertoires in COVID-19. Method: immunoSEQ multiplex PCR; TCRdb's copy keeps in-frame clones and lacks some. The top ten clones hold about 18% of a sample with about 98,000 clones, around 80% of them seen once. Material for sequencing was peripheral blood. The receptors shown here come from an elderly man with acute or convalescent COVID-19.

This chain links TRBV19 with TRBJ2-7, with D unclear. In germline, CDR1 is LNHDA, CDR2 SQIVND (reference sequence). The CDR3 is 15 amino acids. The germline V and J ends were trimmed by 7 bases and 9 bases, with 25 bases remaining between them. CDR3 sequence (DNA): TGTGCCAGTAAGGAAACTGGCGGATCCCGATCCCGGCAGTACTTC. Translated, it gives CASKETGGSRSRQYF.

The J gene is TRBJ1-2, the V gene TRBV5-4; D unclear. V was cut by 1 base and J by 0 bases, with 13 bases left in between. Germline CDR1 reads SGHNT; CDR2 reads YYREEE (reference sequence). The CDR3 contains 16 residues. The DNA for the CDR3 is TGTGCCAGCAGCTTGAGCATAACGAGCCCTAACTATGGCTACACCTTC. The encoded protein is CASSLSITSPNYGYTF.

The CDR3 here is CATSRDYGGTEAFF. Written as DNA, the CDR3 is TGTGCCACCAGCAGAGATTACGGAGGCACTGAAGCTTTCTTT. The chain carries TRBV15 and TRBJ1-1, with D unresolved. Germline V gene data show CDR1 as LNHNV and CDR2 as YYDKDF (reference sequence). The CDR3 length is 14 residues. Between the trimmed V and J ends, which lost 0 bases and 4 bases, there was a span of 9 bases.

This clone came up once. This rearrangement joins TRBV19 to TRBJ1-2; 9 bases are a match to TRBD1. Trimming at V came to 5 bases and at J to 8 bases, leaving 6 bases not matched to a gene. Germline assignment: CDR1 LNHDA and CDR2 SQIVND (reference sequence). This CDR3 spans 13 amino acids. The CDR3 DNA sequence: TGTGCCAGTAGTCTACAGGGGGCGGCGGGCTACACCTTC. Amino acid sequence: CASSLQGAAGYTF.

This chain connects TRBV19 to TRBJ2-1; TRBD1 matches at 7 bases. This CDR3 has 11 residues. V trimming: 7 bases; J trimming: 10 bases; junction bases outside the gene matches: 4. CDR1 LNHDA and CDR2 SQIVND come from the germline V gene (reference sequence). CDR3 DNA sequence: TGTGCCAGTAATTGGGGACAGGAGCAGTTCTTC. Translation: CASNWGQEQFF.

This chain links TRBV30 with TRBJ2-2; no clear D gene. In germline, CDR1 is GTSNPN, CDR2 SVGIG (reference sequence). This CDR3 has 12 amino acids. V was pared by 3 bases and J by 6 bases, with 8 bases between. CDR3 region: CAWSYPPGELFF. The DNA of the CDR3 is TGTGCCTGGAGCTACCCCCCCGGGGAGCTGTTTTTT. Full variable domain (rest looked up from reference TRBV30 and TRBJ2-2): SQTIHQWPATLVQPVGSPLSLECTVEGTSNPNLYWYRQAAGRGLQLLFYSVGIGQISSEVPQNLSASRPQDRQFILSSKKLLLSDSGFYLCAWSYPPGELFFGEGSRLTVL.

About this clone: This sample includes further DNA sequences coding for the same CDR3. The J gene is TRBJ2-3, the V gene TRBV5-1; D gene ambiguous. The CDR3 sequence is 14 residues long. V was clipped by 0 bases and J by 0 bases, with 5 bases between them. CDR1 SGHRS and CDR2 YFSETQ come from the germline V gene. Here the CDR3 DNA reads TGCGCCAGCAGCTTGGACAGTAGCACAGATACGCAGTATTTT. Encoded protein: CASSLDSSTDTQYF.

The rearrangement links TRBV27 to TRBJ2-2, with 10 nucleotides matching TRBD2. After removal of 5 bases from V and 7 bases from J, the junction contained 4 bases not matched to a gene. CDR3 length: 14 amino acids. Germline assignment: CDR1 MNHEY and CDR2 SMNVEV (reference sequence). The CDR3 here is CASSPGLANGELFF. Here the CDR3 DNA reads TGTGCCAGCAGTCCGGGACTAGCGAACGGGGAGCTGTTTTTT.

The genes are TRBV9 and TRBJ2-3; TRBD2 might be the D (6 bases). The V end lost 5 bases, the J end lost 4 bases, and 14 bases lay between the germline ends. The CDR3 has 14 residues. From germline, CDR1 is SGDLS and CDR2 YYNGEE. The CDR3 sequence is CASRKEGPADTQYF. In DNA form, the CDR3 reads TGTGCCAGCAGAAAGGAGGGACCGGCAGATACGCAGTATTTT.

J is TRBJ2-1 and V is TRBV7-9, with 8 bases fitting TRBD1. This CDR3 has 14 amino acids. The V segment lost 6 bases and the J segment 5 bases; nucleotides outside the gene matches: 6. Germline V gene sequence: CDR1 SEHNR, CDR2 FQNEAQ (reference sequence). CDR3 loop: CASRETGENNEQFF. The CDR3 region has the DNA TGTGCCAGCAGGGAGACAGGGGAGAACAATGAGCAGTTCTTC.

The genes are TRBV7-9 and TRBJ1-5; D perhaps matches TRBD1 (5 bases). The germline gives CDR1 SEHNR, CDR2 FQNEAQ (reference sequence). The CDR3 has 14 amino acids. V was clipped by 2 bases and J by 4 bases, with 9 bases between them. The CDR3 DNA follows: TGTGCCAGCAGCTTAACGGGGGGGAATCAGCCCCAGCATTTT. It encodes CASSLTGGNQPQHF. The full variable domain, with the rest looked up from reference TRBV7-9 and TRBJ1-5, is DTGVSQNPRHKITKRGQNVTFRCDPISEHNRLYWYRQTLGQGPEFLTYFQNEAQLEKSRLLSDRFSAERPKGSFSTLEIQRTEQGDSAMYLCASSLTGGNQPQHFGDGTRLSIL.

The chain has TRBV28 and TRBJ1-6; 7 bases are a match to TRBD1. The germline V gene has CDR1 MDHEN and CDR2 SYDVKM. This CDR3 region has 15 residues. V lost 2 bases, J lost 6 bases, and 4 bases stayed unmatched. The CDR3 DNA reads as TGTGCCAGCAGTTTACAGGGGGGTGGTAATTCACCCCTCCACTTT. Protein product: CASSLQGGGNSPLHF. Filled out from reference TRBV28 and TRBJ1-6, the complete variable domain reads DVKVTQSSRYLVKRTGEKVFLECVQDMDHENMFWYRQDPGLGLRLIYFSYDVKMKEKGDIPEGYSVSREKKERFSLILESASTNQTSMYLCASSLQGGGNSPLHFGNGTRLTVT.

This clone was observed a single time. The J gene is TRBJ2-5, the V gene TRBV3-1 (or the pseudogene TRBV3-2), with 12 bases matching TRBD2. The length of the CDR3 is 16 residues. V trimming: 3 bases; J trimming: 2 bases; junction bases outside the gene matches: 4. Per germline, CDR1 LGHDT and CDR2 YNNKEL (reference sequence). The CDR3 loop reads CASSHGTSGPQETQYF. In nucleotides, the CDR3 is TGTGCCAGCAGCCACGGGACTAGCGGGCCGCAAGAGACCCAGTACTTC.

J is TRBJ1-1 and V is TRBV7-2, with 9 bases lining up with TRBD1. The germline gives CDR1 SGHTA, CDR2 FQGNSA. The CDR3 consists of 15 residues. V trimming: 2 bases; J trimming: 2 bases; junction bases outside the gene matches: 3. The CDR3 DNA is TGTGCCAGCAGCTTATGGACAGGGGCCAACACTGAAGCTTTCTTT. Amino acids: CASSLWTGANTEAFF.